This TCR beta chain derives from a study of CD8+ T cells in alopecia areata. As for the study in general: A 6-month period off drug followed tofacitinib, which lasted 6 to 18 months. Scoring of severity for treated patients was based on percentage of affected scalp area.

The CDR3 runs to 15 residues. Trimming pared 3 bases from V and 0 bases from J, leaving 9 bases between. Germline loops: CDR1 MDHEN, CDR2 SYDVKM. Whole-study results and caveats: Lesional scalp, especially alopecia totalis/universalis, showed higher clonality than normal scalp.

Regarding this clone: Antigen: not known.

The treatment here: oral pan-JAK inhibitor, 5-10 mg twice daily. Both peripheral blood and punch biopsies of lesional scalp skin were obtained from patients who had alopecia areata. Sequencing templates came from extracted RNA that was reverse transcribed into cDNA. TCRdb's copy holds only in-frame clones and misses some; the assay was immunoSEQ multiplex PCR. The data show over 35,000 clones, around 90% seen once. The sample consisted of CD8+ T cells sorted from blood, taken at week 24, from a patient treated with tofacitinib. The TCR comes from a human donor with alopecia areata. The chain joins TRBV28 to TRBJ2-4; D not certain. CDR3: CASSFYGEAKNIQYF. As DNA, the CDR3 is TGTGCCAGCAGTTTTTATGGGGAAGCCAAAAACATTCAGTACTTC.